The rows below give T cell receptor beta chains drawn from one sample of a study of cytomegalovirus exposure and HLA in healthy donors. Produced via immunoSEQ multiplex PCR; TCRdb's table is partial and in-frame only. The table has about 170,000 clones, roughly 85% seen once. Material: PBMCs. These receptors were taken from a woman between 50 and 59 years old in good health and CMV-seropositive. The CDR3 runs from the conserved cysteine through the conserved F or W. The D gene is left open where the match is weak. The size of a clone is reported for some rows only, either as once, few or many, or as a class for expanded clones.

CDR3nt | CDR3aa | len | j_gene | d_gene | abundance | v_gene
TGTGCCAGCAGCTCCTCCTTGCAGGCAGGCGGGGACGAGCAGTACTTC | CASSSSLQAGGDEQYF | 16 | TRBJ2-7 | NA | NA | TRBV7-2
TGTGCCAGCAGTTACGCGTCAGGAAAGAATGAAAAACTGTTTTTT | CASSYASGKNEKLFF | 15 | TRBJ1-4 | NA | NA | TRBV6-5
TGTGCCAGCAGTCAGGACAGCTATGGCTACACCTTC | CASSQDSYGYTF | 12 | TRBJ1-2 | NA | NA | TRBV6-5
TGTGCCAGCAGCCCCCCACGGACAGGGGCGCAGTACTTC | CASSPPRTGAQYF | 13 | TRBJ2-7 | TRBD1 | once | TRBV5-6
TGCGCCAGCAGCTTGTCATCGGGGGGCCACGGCGGGGAGCTGTTTTTT | CASSLSSGGHGGELFF | 16 | TRBJ2-2 | NA | NA | TRBV5-1
TGCGCCAGCAGTTTTGACTCAGATACGCAGTATTTT | CASSFDSDTQYF | 12 | TRBJ2-3 | NA | NA | TRBV10-2
TGTGCCAGCACCTTCGGATGGGAGGGGGAGCTGTTTTTT | CASTFGWEGELFF | 13 | TRBJ2-2 | NA | few | TRBV7-9
TGTGCCAGCAGCTCACCGGGGAGGGATTCCTACGAGCAGTACTTC | CASSSPGRDSYEQYF | 15 | TRBJ2-7 | TRBD2 | NA | TRBV7-9
TGCGCCAGCAGCTTAGGACAGGGGGACCCGAACACCGGGGAGCTGTTTTTT | CASSLGQGDPNTGELFF | 17 | TRBJ2-2 | TRBD1 | NA | TRBV5-1
TGTGCCATCAGCAGGGGAACAGATACGCAGTATTTT | CAISRGTDTQYF | 12 | TRBJ2-3 | NA | NA | TRBV10-3
TGCGCCAGCAGCCCCGGGACTAGCCACACGGAGCAGTACTTC | CASSPGTSHTEQYF | 14 | TRBJ2-7 | TRBD2 | NA | TRBV10-1
TGTGCCAGCAGCTTGGGAGGGAGGCCTTTCTTT | CASSLGGRPFF | 11 | TRBJ1-1 | NA | NA | TRBV5-6
TGTGCCAGTAGTATTCCCGGGGATGAGACCCAGTACTTC | CASSIPGDETQYF | 13 | TRBJ2-5 | NA | NA | TRBV19
TGTGCCAGCAGCGCGACTAGCGGGGGTAGCACAGATACGCAGTATTTT | CASSATSGGSTDTQYF | 16 | TRBJ2-3 | TRBD2 | NA | TRBV9
TGTGCCAGCAGCACCGGGAGGACAGCGAATTACTACAATGAGCAGTTCTTC | CASSTGRTANYYNEQFF | 17 | TRBJ2-1 | NA | NA | TRBV11-2
TGCGCCAGCAGCCAAGATAGGAAGCGGGGGGACTACAATGAGCAGTTCTTC | CASSQDRKRGDYNEQFF | 17 | TRBJ2-1 | TRBD2 | once | TRBV4-1
TGTGCCAGCAGCCCAGCGGGAGTACCCTACAATGAGCAGTTCTTC | CASSPAGVPYNEQFF | 15 | TRBJ2-1 | TRBD2 | NA | TRBV7-2
TGTGCCAGCTCACCTCTCCAGGGAGGGTATGGCTACACCTTC | CASSPLQGGYGYTF | 14 | TRBJ1-2 | NA | NA | TRBV18
TGTGCCAGTAGTATGGGGCAGGGGGTAGGCGCCGGGGAGCTGTTTTTT | CASSMGQGVGAGELFF | 16 | TRBJ2-2 | TRBD1 | NA | TRBV19
TGTGCCAGTAGTATAGACAGGGAAAACTATGGCTACACCTTC | CASSIDRENYGYTF | 14 | TRBJ1-2 | NA | NA | TRBV19
TGTGCCAGCAGCGGGACAGACGAGCAGTACTTC | CASSGTDEQYF | 11 | TRBJ2-7 | TRBD1 | few | TRBV13
TGTGCCAGCAGCTCTAGCGGGAGACGGCAAGAGACCCAGTACTTC | CASSSSGRRQETQYF | 15 | TRBJ2-5 | TRBD2 | NA | TRBV9
TGCAGGGGGGGACCGACCGAGGGAGGCTACACCTTC | CRGGPTEGGYTF | 12 | TRBJ1-2 | NA | few | TRBV29-1
TGTGCCAGCAGCCGAGACAGGGTTGGACAGCCCCAGCATTTT | CASSRDRVGQPQHF | 14 | TRBJ1-5 | TRBD1 | NA | TRBV7-2
TGCGCCAGCAGCCGTTGGACAGGGAGCAATCAGCCCCAGCATTTT | CASSRWTGSNQPQHF | 15 | TRBJ1-5 | TRBD1 | few | TRBV5-1
TGTGCCACCAGCGTCAAGCCCAGGGCAACTAATGAAAAACTGTTTTTT | CATSVKPRATNEKLFF | 16 | TRBJ1-4 | NA | NA | TRBV15
TGTGCCAGCAGCTTAAGAGGAGGGGAAGGTACCAACGTCCTGACTTTC | CASSLRGGEGTNVLTF | 16 | TRBJ2-6 | NA | NA | TRBV7-2
TGTGCCAGCAGCCGGGGAGGGCTCCAAGAGACCCAGTACTTC | CASSRGGLQETQYF | 14 | TRBJ2-5 | TRBD2 | NA | TRBV7-9
TGTGCCAGCAGTGCAGGGTATAGCAATCAGCCCCAGCATTTT | CASSAGYSNQPQHF | 14 | TRBJ1-5 | NA | NA | TRBV6-1
TGCGCCAGCAGCTCTCAGGGGCAGGGGTCCGATACGCAGTATTTT | CASSSQGQGSDTQYF | 15 | TRBJ2-3 | NA | once | TRBV4-3
TGTGCCATCAGTGAGTCGAAACAGGGGGAAAAACTGTTTTTT | CAISESKQGEKLFF | 14 | TRBJ1-4 | TRBD1 | once | TRBV10-3
TGTGCCTGGAGTGGAGGGGGGGTACAAGAGACCCAGTACTTC | CAWSGGGVQETQYF | 14 | TRBJ2-5 | NA | NA | TRBV30
TGTGCCAGCAGTGCGGGACTAGCGAACAATGAGCAGTTCTTC | CASSAGLANNEQFF | 14 | TRBJ2-1 | TRBD2 | NA | TRBV6-4
TGTGCCAGCAGTTACGGGACAGTAAAGGGAGAGCAGTACTTC | CASSYGTVKGEQYF | 14 | TRBJ2-7 | TRBD1 | NA | TRBV6-5
TGTGCCTGGACCATACGCGGGGCCGGGGCTTATAATTCACCCCTCCACTTT | CAWTIRGAGAYNSPLHF | 17 | TRBJ1-6 | NA | NA | TRBV30
TGTGCCAGCAGCCACCGCCGGGCTAGCGGGACAGATACGCAGTATTTT | CASSHRRASGTDTQYF | 16 | TRBJ2-3 | TRBD2 | NA | TRBV7-2
TGTGCCAGCAGCTTTGACAGGGGGCGCGAACAGCCCCAGCATTTT | CASSFDRGREQPQHF | 15 | TRBJ1-5 | TRBD1 | few | TRBV7-2